The following is a T cell receptor (beta chain) sequence with its context. The study recruited people aged roughly 18 to 100 years across about two dozen US areas. Only in-frame clones appear in the TCRdb table, and some are missing; sequencing was by immunoSEQ multiplex PCR. The sample holds 250,000 to 350,000 clones, 90% seen once. Germline V gene sequence: CDR1 SGHAT, CDR2 FQNNGV. The V gene lost 7 bases and the J gene lost 0 bases, with 13 bases spanning the gap. The length of the CDR3 is 15 residues. This sample was taken from a study of blood T cell repertoires in COVID-19. V and J are TRBV11-2 and TRBJ1-3, with D unresolved. Specimen: PBMCs or T cells enriched from blood (not recorded which). The receptor was isolated from a woman aged 18-30 years with acute COVID-19. CDR3 sequence reads: CASKLDGGSGNTIYF. The CDR3 nucleotides are TGTGCCAGCAAATTGGACGGAGGCTCTGGAAACACCATATATTTT.